This section outlines one T cell receptor (beta chain) sequence together with its context. Its specificity is not known. Tagging with unique molecular identifiers was a feature of the TCR beta cDNA libraries. TCRdb redid the calling of the PCR reads with MiXCR, one entry per CDR3 protein. The table includes roughly 730,000 distinct CDR3 sequences, approximately 30% detected once. This sample is part of a study of post-analysis software for immune sequencing data. For the study at large: Recorded subtypes: relapsing-remitting, secondary progressive, progressive-relapsing; some patients unannotated. Whole-study results and caveats: People with multiple sclerosis had a significantly lower normalized Chao1 diversity than controls did. F measure grouped same-batch samples tightly together. When patients were compared with controls, four or five TRBV segments were more frequent, TRBV5-6, TRBV5-1 and TRBV20-1 among them.

Trimming removed 4 bases from V and 4 bases from J, with 13 bases in between. Germline V gives CDR1 SEHNR, CDR2 FQNEAQ (reference sequence). The CDR3 is made up of 14 amino acids. This chain joins TRBV7-9 and TRBJ1-2; D remains ambiguous. This clonotype was obtained from a girl under 18 with multiple sclerosis. The sample comprised blood. The CDR3 reads CASSSPGPLYGYTF. In nucleotides, the CDR3 is TGTGCCAGCAGCTCCCCGGGCCCCCTCTATGGCTACACCTTC.